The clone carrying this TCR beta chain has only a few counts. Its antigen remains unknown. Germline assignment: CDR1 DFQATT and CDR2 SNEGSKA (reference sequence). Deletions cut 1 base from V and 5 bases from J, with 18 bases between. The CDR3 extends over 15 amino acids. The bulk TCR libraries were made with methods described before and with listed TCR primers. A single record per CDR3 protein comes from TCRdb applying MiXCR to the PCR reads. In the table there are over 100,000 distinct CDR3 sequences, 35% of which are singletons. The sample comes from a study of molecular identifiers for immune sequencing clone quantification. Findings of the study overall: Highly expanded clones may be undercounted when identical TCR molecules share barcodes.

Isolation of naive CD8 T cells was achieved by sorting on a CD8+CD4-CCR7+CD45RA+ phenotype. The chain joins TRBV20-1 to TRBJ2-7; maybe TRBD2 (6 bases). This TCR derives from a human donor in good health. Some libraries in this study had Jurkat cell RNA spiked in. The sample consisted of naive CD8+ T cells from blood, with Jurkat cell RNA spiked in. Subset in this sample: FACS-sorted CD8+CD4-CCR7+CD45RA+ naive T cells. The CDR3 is CSARGRVAEAHEQYF. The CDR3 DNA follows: TGCAGTGCTAGAGGCCGGGTAGCGGAGGCCCACGAGCAGTACTTC.